A selection of T cell receptor beta chains follows, all from one sample in a study of blood T cell repertoires in COVID-19. Profiled with immunoSEQ multiplex PCR; TCRdb holds only in-frame clones, not every one. Here the sample spans more than 120,000 clones, roughly 82% being singletons. The sequenced material came from peripheral blood. The source is a human donor in a cohort sampled during active COVID-19. CDR3s include the opening cysteine and the closing phenylalanine or tryptophan. D genes are given only for firm matches. Not every row has a clone size; where given, it reads once, few, many or a size class.

TRBV5-3	TRBJ1-3	-	-	CARKEEADATLYGNTIYF	TGTGCCAGAAAGGAGGAGGCTGACGCGACACTTTATGGAAACACCATATATTTT
TRBV7-2	TRBJ2-7	-	-	CASSLGGGPYEQYF	TGTGCCAGCAGCTTAGGCGGGGGCCCCTACGAGCAGTACTTC
TRBV24-1	TRBJ2-1	-	-	CATSEPGDNEQFF	TGTGCCACCAGTGAGCCAGGGGACAATGAGCAGTTCTTC
TRBV5-6	TRBJ2-3	TRBD1	-	CASSQGQYRDTQYF	TGTGCCAGCAGCCAGGGACAGTATCGAGATACGCAGTATTTT
TRBV11-2	TRBJ2-3	TRBD1	-	CASSLDRGVSVAQYF	TGTGCCAGCAGCTTGGACAGGGGGGTTTCCGTGGCGCAGTATTTT
TRBV5-8	TRBJ2-1	TRBD2	once	CASRLLAGIYNEQFF	TGTGCCAGCAGGCTACTAGCGGGAATATACAATGAGCAGTTCTTC
TRBV28	TRBJ1-5	-	-	CASIGDWNQPQHF	TGTGCCAGCATCGGGGACTGGAATCAGCCCCAGCATTTT
TRBV27	TRBJ2-7	-	-	CASPRQGPSSYEQYF	TGTGCCAGCCCCCGCCAGGGGCCCAGCTCCTACGAGCAGTACTTC
TRBV7-2	TRBJ2-7	TRBD1	-	CASSLVVGQGAAYEQYF	TGTGCCAGCAGCTTAGTCGTTGGGCAGGGGGCTGCTTACGAGCAGTACTTC
TRBV4-2	TRBJ1-6	-	-	CASSQDSNPWRVNSPLHF	TGTGCCAGCAGCCAAGATTCCAACCCCTGGCGGGTCAATTCACCCCTCCACTTT
TRBV2	TRBJ2-1	TRBD2	-	CASRFGSSGAYNEQFF	TGTGCCAGCAGATTTGGCAGTAGCGGGGCATACAATGAGCAGTTCTTC
TRBV28	TRBJ2-7	-	-	CARVAPGAEQYF	TGTGCCAGGGTGGCGCCTGGGGCCGAGCAGTACTTC
TRBV7-3	TRBJ1-6	TRBD1	-	CASSLEGTGASPLHF	TGTGCCAGCAGCTTAGAAGGGACAGGGGCATCACCCCTCCACTTT
TRBV7-2	TRBJ1-6	-	-	CASSLAGGAATSPLHF	TGTGCCAGCAGCTTAGCGGGAGGGGCCGCGACATCACCCCTCCACTTT
TRBV5-1	TRBJ2-2	TRBD2	-	CASSPTGGDTGELFF	TGCGCCAGCAGCCCCACTGGGGGGGACACCGGGGAGCTGTTTTTT